This entry features one T cell receptor (beta chain) sequence. The treatment here: around 19 received Ad26.COV2.S at low or high dose, single or two shots; several received placebo; per-sample allocation not given. Day 63 after the first vaccine or placebo injection was the time point for sampling. The germline gives CDR1 MDHEN, CDR2 SYDVKM. This CDR3 contains 15 residues. Trimming stripped 1 base from V and 4 bases from J, with 13 bases between. Clones were sequenced by immunoSEQ multiplex PCR, and TCRdb holds only the in-frame ones, with some missing. The sample gives some 320,000 clones, 85% to 90% of which show up once; around 2% is in the top ten. The sample comes from a study of Ad26.COV2.S vaccination and SARS-CoV-2 variants.

The gene calls are TRBV28 and TRBJ1-2; possibly TRBD1 for D (6 bases). This receptor was obtained from a person between 18 and 65 years old who received the Ad26.COV2.S COVID-19 vaccine or a placebo. This material consisted of peripheral blood, taken in a trial of Ad26.COV2.S vaccine versus placebo. The CDR3 spells CASSLFSGALYGYTF. The CDR3 nucleotides read TGTGCCAGCAGTTTATTTTCAGGGGCGCTCTATGGCTACACCTTC.